Listed here are 16 T cell receptor beta chains from one sample, sequenced in a study of OX40 agonist ivuxolimab in advanced cancers. Profiling relied on immunoSEQ multiplex PCR, and the TCRdb table lists in-frame clones only, not all of them. The table shows tens of thousands of clones, with 90% occurring only once. This material consisted of CD4+ or CD8+ T cells sorted from blood, taken in a trial of the OX40 agonist ivuxolimab. The receptors here all came from an adult with an advanced solid tumor such as melanoma, head and neck, liver or kidney cancer.

This rearrangement joins TRBV20-1 to TRBJ2-7, with D uncertain. The CDR3 consists of 10 residues. With 2 bases removed from V and 2 bases from J, the gap between germline ends came to 1 base. CDR1 and CDR2 (germline): DFQATT, SNEGSKA (reference sequence). CDR3 sequence: CSARPYEQYF. CDR3 in DNA: TGCAGTGCTAGACCCTACGAGCAGTACTTC.

This chain joins TRBV15 and TRBJ1-5, with D hard to call. CDR3 length: 13 amino acids. V was cut by 0 bases and J by 6 bases, with 6 bases left in between. Germline assignment: CDR1 LNHNV and CDR2 YYDKDF (reference sequence). The CDR3 DNA follows: TGTGCCACCAGCAGAGATTTAGGTCAGCCCCAGCATTTT. Its protein is CATSRDLGQPQHF.

J is TRBJ1-1 and V is TRBV29-1; TRBD1 might be the D (5 bases). The CDR3 spans 13 residues. With 6 bases removed from V and 0 bases from J, the gap between germline ends came to 11 bases. Germline loops: CDR1 SQVTM, CDR2 ANQGSEA. CDR3 DNA sequence: TGCAGCGTAAATGGACACATGAACACTGAAGCTTTCTTT. Protein: CSVNGHMNTEAFF.

The V gene is TRBV18, the J gene TRBJ2-1; tentative D call: TRBD1 (5 bases). Germline-derived CDR1 and CDR2 are KGHSH and LQKENI. Trimming removed 4 bases from V and 7 bases from J, with 14 bases in between. There are 14 residues in the CDR3. The CDR3 spells CASSQGMGLNEQFF. The DNA of the CDR3 is TGTGCCAGCTCACAGGGGATGGGCCTAAATGAGCAGTTCTTC.

The chain combines TRBV19 with TRBJ2-7, with 12 bases fitting TRBD2. Unmatched junction bases numbered 5, after V lost 6 bases and J lost 5 bases. From germline, CDR1 is LNHDA and CDR2 SQIVND (reference sequence). This CDR3 spans 14 amino acids. Written as DNA, the CDR3 is TGTGCCAGTAGCCTAGCGGGAGGGCGGAACGAGCAGTACTTC. As protein: CASSLAGGRNEQYF. The variable domain in full, with the rest retrieved from reference TRBV19 and TRBJ2-7, is DGGITQSPKYLFRKEGQNVTLSCEQNLNHDAMYWYRQDPGQGLRLIYYSQIVNDFQKGDIAEGYSVSREKKESFPLTVTSAQKNPTAFYLCASSLAGGRNEQYFGPGTRLTVT.

The chain combines TRBV7-2 with TRBJ2-7; 8 bases match TRBD1. The CDR3 covers 18 residues. Per germline, CDR1 SGHTA and CDR2 FQGNSA. V lost 5 bases and J lost 1; bases outside the gene matches: 16. CDR3 nucleotides: TGTGCCAGCAGCACAACAGGAAACAGGGGGTCCCCGTCCTACGAGCAGTACTTC. Translation gives CASSTTGNRGSPSYEQYF.

For the CDR3, the DNA is TGCGCCAGCAGCGCGAGCCGTCGCACAGATACGCAGTATTTT. Translation gives CASSASRRTDTQYF. The chain combines TRBV5-1 with TRBJ2-3, with D unclear. The germline CDR1 and CDR2 sequences are SGHRS and YFSETQ. Trimming shortened V by 4 bases and J by 1 base, and 10 bases separated the two germline ends. This CDR3 contains 14 residues. Based on the CDR3 plus reference TRBV5-1 and TRBJ2-3, the full variable domain is KAGVTQTPRYLIKTRGQQVTLSCSPISGHRSVSWYQQTPGQGLQFLFEYFSETQRNKGNFPGRFSGRQFSNSRSEMNVSTLELGDSALYLCASSASRRTDTQYFGPGTRLTVL.

This sequence joins TRBV11-3 and TRBJ1-1, with 7 bases that match TRBD1. This CDR3 has 15 residues. V dropped 2 bases and J dropped 8; count of bases not matched to a gene: 11. CDR1 is SGHNT and CDR2 is YENEEA in the germline V gene. The DNA of the CDR3 is TGTGCCAGCAGCTTATCCTACAGGGGAGCGTCAGAAGCTTTCTTT. It specifies CASSLSYRGASEAFF.

V gene TRBV4-1 combines with J gene TRBJ1-1; 9 nucleotides align to TRBD1. Germline assignment: CDR1 MGHRA and CDR2 YSYEKL. The CDR3 loop spans 14 amino acids. V trimming: 3 bases; J trimming: 5 bases; junction bases outside the gene matches: 4. The CDR3 region has the DNA TGCGCCAGCAGCCAGGGACAGGGTAGTACTGAAGCTTTCTTT. Encoded protein: CASSQGQGSTEAFF.

A single count supports this clone. The rearrangement links TRBV21-1 to TRBJ1-4; the D call TRBD1 from the table was never checked on the DNA. TRBV21-1 is an annotated pseudogene. The CDR3 is 13 amino acids. CDR3 amino acids: CASSSPGDRALFF. The CDR3 nucleotides are TGTGCCAGCAGCAGCCCCGGTGACAGGGCCCTGTTTTTT.

DNA of the CDR3: TGTGCCAGCAGTTACCTGGGACCCCGGGCCTACAATGAGCAGTTCTTC. Its translation is CASSYLGPRAYNEQFF. This chain joins TRBV6-5 and TRBJ2-1, with D perhaps matching TRBD1 or TRBD2 (5 bases each). Between the trimmed V and J ends, which lost 2 bases and 2 bases, there was a span of 13 bases. This CDR3 has 16 amino acids. Germline V CDR1 and CDR2: MNHEY, SVGAGI.

J is TRBJ2-3 and V is TRBV19; D remains unclear. The length of the CDR3 is 13 residues. Trimming took 5 bases from V and 6 from J, leaving 12 bases between them. CDR1 and CDR2 from the germline V gene are LNHDA and SQIVND (reference sequence). In nucleotides, the CDR3 is TGTGCCAGTAGTTTGGAATTCGGGGATACGCAGTATTTT. Protein product: CASSLEFGDTQYF. The full variable domain, rest sourced from reference TRBV19 and TRBJ2-3, is DGGITQSPKYLFRKEGQNVTLSCEQNLNHDAMYWYRQDPGQGLRLIYYSQIVNDFQKGDIAEGYSVSREKKESFPLTVTSAQKNPTAFYLCASSLEFGDTQYFGPGTRLTVL.

The chain recombines TRBV4-2 with TRBJ2-7, with no clear D. CDR3 size: 14 residues. Germline V gene lookup returns CDR1 LGHNA and CDR2 YNFKEQ. The V end lost 0 bases, the J end lost 0 bases, and 6 bases lay between the germline ends. Here the CDR3 reads CASSQDESSYEQYF. CDR3 in DNA: TGTGCCAGCAGCCAAGACGAGAGCTCCTACGAGCAGTACTTC.

The chain is built from TRBV5-4 and TRBJ2-7, with D unresolved. Trimming removed 4 bases at V and 0 bases at J, with 5 bases between. This CDR3 has 12 amino acids. CDR1 and CDR2 from the germline V gene are SGHNT and YYREEE (reference sequence). CDR3 in DNA: TGTGCCAGCAGCGATCGCTCCTACGAGCAGTACTTC. It yields the protein CASSDRSYEQYF.

The chain recombines TRBV18 with TRBJ2-2, with 10 bases that match TRBD2. Per the germline V gene, CDR1 is KGHSH and CDR2 is LQKENI. The CDR3 covers 17 residues. Germline trimming cut 3 bases from V and 6 bases from J; bases unmatched to any gene: 10. The DNA of the CDR3 is TGTGCCAGCTCACCGTCGAGAAGCGGGGGGGCCCCCGGGGAGCTGTTTTTT. Translating gives CASSPSRSGGAPGELFF.

CDR3 residues: CASSQRTDSGGYTF. The CDR3 DNA sequence: TGCGCCAGCAGCCAAAGGACAGACTCCGGGGGCTACACCTTC. The J gene is TRBJ1-2, the V gene TRBV4-1; D might be TRBD1 (6 bases). V was clipped by 2 bases and J by 8 bases, with 15 bases between them. The CDR3 loop spans 14 amino acids. The germline V gene encodes CDR1 MGHRA and CDR2 YSYEKL.